The present TCR beta chain was sequenced within a study of T cell responses to AZD1222 COVID-19 vaccine. Method: immunoSEQ multiplex PCR; TCRdb's copy keeps in-frame clones and lacks some. The sample gives around 130,000 clones, about nine tenths of which show up once; about 19% is in the top ten. Regarding the study as a whole: Repertoires were obtained solely post-peak T cell response. Across spike, vaccine-associated CD4 TCRs were found, dominant at 160-218 and 743-854.

With regard to this clone: No antigen is known for it.

The source of this sequence is an adult in good health. This specimen consisted of peripheral blood, obtained on day 0 of MenACWY control vaccination.

The CDR3: CASSYGRWGPSGANVLTF. CDR3 nucleotides: TGTGCCAGCAGTTACGGCCGGTGGGGTCCCTCTGGGGCCAACGTCCTGACTTTC. V gene TRBV28 combines with J gene TRBJ2-6; D is ambiguous. CDR1 and CDR2 from the germline V gene are MDHEN and SYDVKM. The CDR3 consists of 18 residues. The V end was cut by 4 bases, the J end by 0 bases, with 16 bases between.